This T cell receptor (beta chain) emerged from a study of PD-1 blockade in classical Hodgkin lymphoma. Regarding the study as a whole: Complete responders possessed baseline diversity comparable to newly diagnosed patients. Reports described newly diagnosed patients as having lower baseline TCR diversity than healthy donors.

Here immunoSEQ multiplex PCR was the method, and the copy in TCRdb shows in-frame clones only, minus some. This sample carries almost 95,000 clones, approximately 86% of them seen once, and the ten largest clones take over 15%. Looked up from germline, CDR1 is ENHRY and CDR2 is SYGVKD. Trimming cost V 7 bases and J 1 base; bases outside gene matches: 6. The CDR3 length is 14 residues. Time point here: cycle 4 day 1 (C4D1), after five to seven weeks of nivolumab. All the patients suffered relapse after autologous stem cell transplantation, and brentuximab vedotin exposure differed. As regards this clone: Its antigen remains unknown.

The specimen was peripheral blood mononuclear cells (PBMCs), collected before the fourth cycle of nivolumab. This chain uses TRBV10-3 with TRBJ1-2, with 7 bases lining up with TRBD1. This TCR was recovered from a human donor with classical Hodgkin lymphoma. The CDR3 DNA reads TGTGCCATCACCGGGACAGACGTTAACTATGGCTACACCTTC. It yields the protein CAITGTDVNYGYTF.